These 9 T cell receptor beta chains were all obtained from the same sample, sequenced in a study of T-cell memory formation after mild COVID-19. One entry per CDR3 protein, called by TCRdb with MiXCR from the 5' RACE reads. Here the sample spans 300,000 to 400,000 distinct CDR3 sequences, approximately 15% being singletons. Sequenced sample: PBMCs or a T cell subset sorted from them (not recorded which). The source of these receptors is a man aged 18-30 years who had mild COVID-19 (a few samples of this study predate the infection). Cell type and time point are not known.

CDR3 amino acids: CASSQGTGALDTQYF. CDR3 bases: TGTGCCAGCAGCCAAGGGACAGGAGCGCTAGATACGCAGTATTTT. The V and J genes are TRBV3-1 and TRBJ2-3, with 7 bases that match TRBD1. This CDR3 is 15 amino acids long. Looked up from germline, CDR1 is LGHDT and CDR2 is YNNKEL (reference sequence). Trimming cost V 1 base and J 5 bases; bases outside gene matches: 6.

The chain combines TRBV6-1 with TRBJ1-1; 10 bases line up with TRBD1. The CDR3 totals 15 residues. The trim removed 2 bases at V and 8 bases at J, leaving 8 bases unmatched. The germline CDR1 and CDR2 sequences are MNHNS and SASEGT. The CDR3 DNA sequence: TGTGCCAGCAGTGAATGGCTGACAGGGGGCGCCGAAGCTTTCTTT. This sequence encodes CASSEWLTGGAEAFF.

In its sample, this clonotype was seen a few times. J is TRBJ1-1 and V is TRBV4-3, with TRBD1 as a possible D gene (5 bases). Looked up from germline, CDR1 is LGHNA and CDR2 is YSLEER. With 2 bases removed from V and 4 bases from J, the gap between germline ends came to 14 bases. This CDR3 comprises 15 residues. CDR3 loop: CASSQMKLGLTEAFF. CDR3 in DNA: TGCGCCAGCAGCCAAATGAAGCTGGGGCTCACTGAAGCTTTCTTT.

CDR3 in DNA: TGTGCCAGCAGCCGCCCCCAGGGTTCGTGGGATACGCAGTATTTT. It encodes CASSRPQGSWDTQYF. This rearrangement joins TRBV5-4 to TRBJ2-3, with D perhaps matching TRBD1 (5 bases). V was shortened by 4 bases and J by 6 bases, with 18 bases between the two germline ends. Germline values: CDR1 SGHNT, CDR2 YYREEE (reference sequence). This CDR3 is built from 15 residues.

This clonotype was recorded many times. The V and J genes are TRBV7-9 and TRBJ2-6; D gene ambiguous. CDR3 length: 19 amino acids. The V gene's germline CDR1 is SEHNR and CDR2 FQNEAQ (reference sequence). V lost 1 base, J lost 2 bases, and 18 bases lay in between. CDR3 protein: CASSLGSVTPRAGANVLTF. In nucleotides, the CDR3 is TGTGCCAGCAGCTTAGGATCGGTGACTCCACGCGCTGGGGCCAACGTCCTGACTTTC.

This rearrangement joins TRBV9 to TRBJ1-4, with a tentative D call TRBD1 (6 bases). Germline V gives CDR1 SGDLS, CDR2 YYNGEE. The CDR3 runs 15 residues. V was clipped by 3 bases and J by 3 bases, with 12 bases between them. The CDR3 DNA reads TGTGCCAGCAGCGGACCGGACAGTGCTAATGAAAAACTGTTTTTT. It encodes CASSGPDSANEKLFF.

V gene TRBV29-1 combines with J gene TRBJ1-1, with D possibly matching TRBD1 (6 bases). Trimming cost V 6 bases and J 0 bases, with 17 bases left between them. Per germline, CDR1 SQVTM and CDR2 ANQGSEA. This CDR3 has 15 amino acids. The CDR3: CSVPLEAGVNTEAFF. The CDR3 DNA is TGCAGCGTCCCCTTAGAGGCAGGGGTGAACACTGAAGCTTTCTTT. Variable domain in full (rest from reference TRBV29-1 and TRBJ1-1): SAVISQKPSRDICQRGTSLTIQCQVDSQVTMMFWYRQQPGQSLTLIATANQGSEATYESGFVIDKFPISRPNLTFSTLTVSNMSPEDSSIYLCSVPLEAGVNTEAFFGQGTRLTVV.

In DNA form, the CDR3 reads TGTGCCAGCCCATCAGGGGGGAGCCTTTCCGATACGCAGTATTTT. Residues: CASPSGGSLSDTQYF. The rearrangement joins TRBV7-9 to TRBJ2-3; possible D gene TRBD1, 7 bases. The CDR3 totals 15 residues. The V and J ends lost 8 bases and 6 bases respectively, with 21 bases between them. Germline CDR1 and CDR2: SEHNR and FQNEAQ (reference sequence).

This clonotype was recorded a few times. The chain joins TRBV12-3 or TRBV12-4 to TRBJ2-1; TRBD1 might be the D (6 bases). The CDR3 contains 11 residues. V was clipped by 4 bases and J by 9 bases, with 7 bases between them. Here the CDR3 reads CASSSGVEQFF. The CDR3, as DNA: TGTGCCAGCAGTTCAGGGGTTGAGCAGTTCTTC.